A single T cell receptor (beta chain) is shown here with its context. Its antigen is still unknown. Per-base quality was not reported, and no clone a single base away is much larger than it. This sample stems from a study of early T cells in non-severe SARS-CoV-2 infection (dated by TCRdb to the early 2020s). For the study in its entirety: Because TCR sequencing was done on bulk RNA from unsorted whole blood, the alpha and beta chains could not be paired.

Set within a cohort of healthcare workers in London, UK, this nested case-control study involved weekly PCR testing of nasopharyngeal swabs along with blood sampling. Healthcare workers were recruited between 23 and 31 March 2020, during the week of the UK lockdown, and were followed weekly for up to roughly 15 weeks. Library creation used 5' RACE. Sequenced using a NextSeq 500. In the TCR library protocol, unique molecular identifiers were attached to individual cDNA molecules to correct for PCR bias and sequencing error. Both TCR alpha and beta chains were sequenced, and tight co-correlation was observed between alpha and beta sequence abundances in each sample. In the original analysis: Decombinator V4 was used to annotate the V gene, J gene and CDR3 of the TCR sequences. Expanded TCRs were defined as changing significantly between any two time points under a Poisson model with p below 0.0001. TCR abundances were normalised to the total number of TCRs sequenced per sample and expressed as counts per million. MAIT TCRs were defined by TRAV1-2 paired with TRAJ12, TRAJ20 or TRAJ33, and iNKT TCRs by TRAV10 paired with TRAJ18. A search of VDJdb, accessed on 1 November 2021, was run for TCRs annotated to CMV, EBV and SARS-CoV-2, with TCRs annotated for multiple antigens excluded. Using fastp trimming at Q25 and MiXCR clonotype assembly, TCRdb reanalyzed the public sequencing data and kept in-frame beta chains. Rows matching on CDR3 protein sequence are summarized as one entry with the most common DNA and genes. The authors' filters were not applied to this entry. Present in this sample are about 77,000 distinct CDR3 sequences, about 12% of which were seen just once. In total, the top ten clones hold about a sixth of the sample.

V and J are truncated by 1 base and 3 bases respectively, leaving an intervening sequence of 8 bases. From cysteine to phenylalanine, the CDR3 is 14 amino acids long. This entry keeps only the CDR3 DNA: 42 bases, framed from base 1. CDR1 SGHAT and CDR2 FQNNGV were looked up in the germline V gene. The study at large found these results: VDJdb matching was skewed toward anti-spike CD8 responses and likely underestimated virus-specific expansions by missing private and CD4 specificities.

The rearrangement combines TRBV11-2 with TRBJ2-3; too little of a D gene remains to name it. Sequences were derived from whole blood, sampled at baseline. This TCR was recovered from an adult who was a healthcare worker with PCR-confirmed SARS-CoV-2 infection or an uninfected control (not recorded which). The donor label of this sample is uncertain. This receptor has the CDR3 CASSLGKTTDTQYF. The nucleotide sequence reads TGTGCCAGCAGCTTAGGCAAGACTACAGATACGCAGTATTTT.